This T cell receptor beta chain was sequenced for a study of cytomegalovirus exposure and HLA in healthy donors. CDR3 length: 14 amino acids. J lost 2 bases, V lost 6 bases, and 1 base had no gene match. The germline CDR1 and CDR2 sequences are SNHLY and FYNNEI. This clone was observed a handful of times. Method: immunoSEQ multiplex PCR; TCRdb's copy keeps in-frame clones and lacks some. The sample consists of 150,000 or so clones, roughly 86% of them appearing once. This chain uses TRBV2 with TRBJ1-5, with 10 nucleotides matching TRBD1. The TCR sequence derives from a human donor in good health. Source material: PBMCs. Here the CDR3 DNA reads TGTGCCAGCAGCGGACAGGGGGGCAATCAGCCCCAGCATTTT. It encodes CASSGQGGNQPQHF. Drawing the rest from reference TRBV2 and TRBJ1-5, the complete variable domain is EPEVTQTPSHQVTQMGQEVILRCVPISNHLYFYWYRQILGQKVEFLVSFYNNEISEKSEIFDDQFSVERPDGSNFTLKIRSTKLEDSAMYFCASSGQGGNQPQHFGDGTRLSIL.